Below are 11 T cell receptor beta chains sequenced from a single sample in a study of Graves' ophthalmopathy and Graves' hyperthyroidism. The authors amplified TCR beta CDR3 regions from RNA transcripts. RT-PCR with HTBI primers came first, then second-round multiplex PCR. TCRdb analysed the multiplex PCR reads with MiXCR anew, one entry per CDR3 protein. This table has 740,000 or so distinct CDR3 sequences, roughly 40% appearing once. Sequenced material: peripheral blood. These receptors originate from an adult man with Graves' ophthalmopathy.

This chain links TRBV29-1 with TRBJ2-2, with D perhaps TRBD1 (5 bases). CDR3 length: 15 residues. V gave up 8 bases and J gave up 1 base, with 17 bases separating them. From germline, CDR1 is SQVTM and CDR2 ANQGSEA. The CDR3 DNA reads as TGCAGCTTAGTATTCGGACACATGAACACCGGGGAGCTGTTTTTT. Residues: CSLVFGHMNTGELFF.

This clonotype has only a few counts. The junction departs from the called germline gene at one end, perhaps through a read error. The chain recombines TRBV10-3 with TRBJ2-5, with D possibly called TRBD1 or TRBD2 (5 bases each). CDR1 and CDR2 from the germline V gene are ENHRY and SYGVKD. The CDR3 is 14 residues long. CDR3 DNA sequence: TGTGCCATCAGTGAGTCAAGGGACCAAGAGACCCAGTGCTTC. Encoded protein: CAISESRDQETQCF.

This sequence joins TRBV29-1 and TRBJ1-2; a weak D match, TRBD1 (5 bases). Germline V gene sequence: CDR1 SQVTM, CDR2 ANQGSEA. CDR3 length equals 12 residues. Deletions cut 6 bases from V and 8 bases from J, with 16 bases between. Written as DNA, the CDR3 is TGCAGCGTGGCGGCAGGACGGGGGGGCTACACCTTC. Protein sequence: CSVAAGRGGYTF. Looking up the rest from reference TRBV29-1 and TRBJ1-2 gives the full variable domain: SAVISQKPSRDICQRGTSLTIQCQVDSQVTMMFWYRQQPGQSLTLIATANQGSEATYESGFVIDKFPISRPNLTFSTLTVSNMSPEDSSIYLCSVAAGRGGYTFGSGTRLTVV.

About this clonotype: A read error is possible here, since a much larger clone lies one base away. For the CDR3, the DNA is TGTGCCAGCGGACCCGGGACAGGGAATTCACCCCTCCACTTT. The encoded protein is CASGPGTGNSPLHF. The genes are TRBV6-5 and TRBJ1-6, with 9 nucleotides matching TRBD1. The CDR3 length is 14 residues. CDR1 and CDR2 from the germline V gene are MNHEY and SVGAGI. J gave up 7 bases and V 8 bases, and 6 bases lay outside the gene matches.

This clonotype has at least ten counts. The CDR3 loop reads CASSLNRAAQETQYF. The CDR3 DNA reads TGTGCCAGCAGCTTAAATAGGGCAGCCCAAGAGACCCAGTACTTC. The rearrangement uses TRBV11-2 and TRBJ2-5; no clear D. This CDR3 region has 15 residues. The germline V gene has CDR1 SGHAT and CDR2 FQNNGV. With 2 bases removed from V and 1 base from J, the gap between germline ends came to 11 bases.

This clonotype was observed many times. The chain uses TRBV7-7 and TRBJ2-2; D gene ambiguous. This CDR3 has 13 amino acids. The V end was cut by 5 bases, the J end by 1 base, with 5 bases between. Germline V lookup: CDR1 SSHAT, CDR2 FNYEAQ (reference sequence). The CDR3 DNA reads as TGTGCCAGCAGCGCACAGAACACCGGGGAGCTGTTTTTT. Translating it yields CASSAQNTGELFF.

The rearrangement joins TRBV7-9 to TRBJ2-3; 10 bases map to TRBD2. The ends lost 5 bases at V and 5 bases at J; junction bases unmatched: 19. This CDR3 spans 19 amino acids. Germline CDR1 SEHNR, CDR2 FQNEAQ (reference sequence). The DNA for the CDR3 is TGTGCCAGCAGCCAACACCCGCTGACTGTAGCGGGGGGCGAAGATACGCAGTATTTT. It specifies CASSQHPLTVAGGEDTQYF. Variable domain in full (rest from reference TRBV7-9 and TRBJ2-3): DTGVSQNPRHKITKRGQNVTFRCDPISEHNRLYWYRQTLGQGPEFLTYFQNEAQLEKSRLLSDRFSAERPKGSFSTLEIQRTEQGDSAMYLCASSQHPLTVAGGEDTQYFGPGTRLTVL.

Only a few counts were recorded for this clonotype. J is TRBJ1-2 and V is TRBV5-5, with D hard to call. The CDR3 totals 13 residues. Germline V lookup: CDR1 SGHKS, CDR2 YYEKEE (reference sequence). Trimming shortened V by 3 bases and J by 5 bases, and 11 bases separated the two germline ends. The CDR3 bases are TGTGCCAGCAGCTCGGTTGGAGGGTATGGCTACACCTTC. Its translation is CASSSVGGYGYTF.

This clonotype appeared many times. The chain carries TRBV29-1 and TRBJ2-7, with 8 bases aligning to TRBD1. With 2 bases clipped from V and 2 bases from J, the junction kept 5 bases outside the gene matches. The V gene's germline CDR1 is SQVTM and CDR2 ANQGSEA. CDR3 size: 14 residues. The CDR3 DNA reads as TGCAGCGTTGAACCTCCGACAGGGGCCTACGAGCAGTACTTC. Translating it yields CSVEPPTGAYEQYF.

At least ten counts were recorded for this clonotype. The CDR3 region has the DNA TGCAGCGTTGTAAAGGGTGGTGGCTACACCTTC. Protein product: CSVVKGGGYTF. The chain carries TRBV29-1 and TRBJ1-2; D gene ambiguous. The CDR3 covers 11 residues. The V gene's germline CDR1 is SQVTM and CDR2 ANQGSEA. V dropped 4 bases and J dropped 7 bases, with 10 bases sitting between them.

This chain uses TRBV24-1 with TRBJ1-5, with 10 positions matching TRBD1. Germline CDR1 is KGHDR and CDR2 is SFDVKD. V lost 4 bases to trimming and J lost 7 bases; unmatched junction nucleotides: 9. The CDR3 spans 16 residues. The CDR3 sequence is CATSDPGTGDRQPQHF. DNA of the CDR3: TGTGCCACCAGTGACCCAGGGACAGGGGATCGCCAGCCCCAGCATTTT.